The source of this T cell receptor (beta chain) is a study of CD8 T cells in Susac syndrome (dated by TCRdb to about 2019). With respect to the entire study: The study used repertoire sequencing to test whether antigen drove CD8+ T cell activation and differentiation in Susac syndrome. The clonality of the CD8+ T cell repertoire was compared across over 9 healthy donors, about 14 Susac syndrome patients and around 16 multiple sclerosis patients. The paper's findings and limits, for the study overall: The number of individuals in the TCR sequencing and HLA analysis was recognized as being relatively small.

In regard to this clonotype: Its antigen specificity is not known. One base away there is no much larger clone; base qualities are not given.

RNA was extracted using the RNeasy kit, and roughly 0.5 to 1 microgram was reverse transcribed with random hexamers. TCR beta CDR3 regions were amplified with the immunoSEQ multiplex PCR assay covering 54 Vbeta and 13 Jbeta segments. PCR amplification bias was corrected by using a synthetic template baseline for primer optimization and computational correction. The source study handled its data this way. Reads were annotated to V, D and J genes according to IMGT and were analyzed with immunoSEQ Analyzer, with only productive sequences retained. Clonality was calculated as one minus the Shannon entropy normalized by log2 of the number of productive unique sequences. Public and private clones were assessed among the 100 most prevalent clones of each patient and control. A clone was defined as Susac-specific if it was absent from the healthy and MS cohorts, from 1052 published viral clones and from other ImmuneACCESS disease sequences. The public reads were reprocessed in TCRdb via fastp at Q25 and MiXCR, keeping in-frame beta chains. CDR3 protein duplicates are merged, each entry listing the most common genes and DNA. TCRdb's processing, not the authors' own work, is the source of the V and J calls. The sample contains around 150,000 distinct CDR3 sequences, 94% of them found a single time. The leading ten clones occupy roughly 0.29% of the sample.

Peripheral blood CD8+ and CD4+ T cells from healthy donors, Susac syndrome patients and multiple sclerosis patients were profiled using high-throughput TCR beta sequencing. The healthy donors served as controls matched for age and sex. Bulk CD8+ and CD4+ T cells were purified magnetically by negative isolation, whereas CD8+ TEMRA cells were enriched by FACS. Blood was drawn into EDTA tubes, processed within 24 hours, and PBMCs were isolated by density gradient centrifugation. PBMCs destined for TCR sequencing were cryopreserved in liquid nitrogen and later thawed in a 37 °C water bath. A purity of at least 90% was achieved for sorted or isolated CD4+, CD8+ and CD8+ TEMRA cells. The sample taken for sequencing was CD8+ T cells from PBMCs. The TCR comes from a human donor in good health.

This receptor carries the CDR3 CASSLALNEKLFF. Read as DNA, the sequence is TGTGCCAGCAGCCTCGCCCTTAATGAAAAACTGTTTTTT. The chain was built from TRBV7-9 and TRBJ1-4, with the D gene not confidently named. Taken from cysteine to phenylalanine, the CDR3 has 13 residues. Solely the CDR3 DNA is kept, with 39 bases framed from the first base. From the germline V gene (reference sequence), CDR1 is SEHNR and CDR2 is FQNEAQ. V is pared back by 5 bases and J by 4 bases, with 8 bases lying between the germline termini.